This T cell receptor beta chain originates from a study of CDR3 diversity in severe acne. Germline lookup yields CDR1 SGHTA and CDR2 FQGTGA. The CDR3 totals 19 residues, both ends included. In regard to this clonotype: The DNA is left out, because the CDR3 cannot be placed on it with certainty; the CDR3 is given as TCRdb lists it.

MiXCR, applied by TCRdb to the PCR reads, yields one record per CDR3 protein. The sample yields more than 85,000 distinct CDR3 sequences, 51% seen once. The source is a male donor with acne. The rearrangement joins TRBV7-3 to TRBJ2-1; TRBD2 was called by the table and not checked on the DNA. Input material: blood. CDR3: CASSIYLCSVEGLYNEQFF.